The 3 T cell receptor beta chains below come from one sample, sequenced in a study of blood T cells in healthy people across ages. With a J-beta primer mix and a sample-barcoded 5' primer, a second PCR ran about 7 to 12 cycles. TCRdb reprocessed the 5' RACE reads via MiXCR and lists one record per CDR3 protein. The sample has 780,000 or so distinct CDR3 sequences, around 25% seen once; the top ten hold approximately 4%. This sample was also put to use in a study of T cells of mothers and their children.

The sequenced material came from blood. The receptor source for this set is a boy aged 5-17 years in good health.

This rearrangement joins TRBV15 to TRBJ1-6; D call uncertain. Germline-derived CDR1 and CDR2 are LNHNV and YYDKDF (reference sequence). The CDR3 is 15 residues long. V shed 0 bases and J shed 9 bases, with 12 bases lying between them. DNA for the CDR3: TGTGCCACCAGCAGAGACGTGGGTGGAGGTTCACCCCTCCACTTT. Its protein product is CATSRDVGGGSPLHF.

This clonotype came up a few times. The chain links TRBV29-1 to TRBJ2-2; the D gene is possibly TRBD1 (6 bases). Per the germline V gene, CDR1 is SQVTM and CDR2 is ANQGSEA. V was trimmed by 8 bases and J by 3 bases, leaving 13 bases between them. CDR3 length: 13 amino acids. In nucleotides, the CDR3 is TGCAGCAGCACAGGGACGGACACCGGGGAGCTGTTTTTT. Its protein is CSSTGTDTGELFF.

This clonotype was counted between two and nine times. The chain combines TRBV29-1 with TRBJ2-5; D perhaps matches TRBD2 (7 bases). Trimming cost V 1 base and J 6 bases, with 12 bases left between them. Per the germline V gene, CDR1 is SQVTM and CDR2 is ANQGSEA. CDR3 length: 13 amino acids. The CDR3 sequence is CSVEVHGGQTQYF. In DNA form, the CDR3 reads TGCAGCGTTGAAGTCCACGGGGGGCAGACCCAGTACTTC.